This TCR beta chain originates from a study of blood T cell repertoires in COVID-19. This table comes from immunoSEQ multiplex PCR, and its TCRdb copy is limited to in-frame clones, with some not included. Of about 200,000 clones detected, roughly 79% appear once; the ten largest clones hold 15%. Assignment of participants to cohorts was predicated upon participant-reported clinical history. This CDR3 region has 17 residues. The germline V gene encodes CDR1 SGHDN and CDR2 FVKESK. The V gene end was trimmed by 0 bases and the J gene end by 4 bases; junction bases not matched to a gene: 7. What was sequenced was PBMCs or T cells enriched from blood (not recorded which). This sequence originates from a man aged 35 to 55 who had recovered from COVID-19. The V gene is TRBV14, the J gene TRBJ2-2, with 8 nucleotides matching TRBD1. CDR3 coding DNA: TGTGCCAGCAGCCAAGATGCCAGGGGGCGATTCACCGGGGAGCTGTTTTTT. This translates into CASSQDARGRFTGELFF.